This T cell receptor beta chain was recorded in a study of blood T cell repertoires in COVID-19. This clone was observed a single time. Assay used: immunoSEQ multiplex PCR; TCRdb lists only in-frame clones, some missing. The sample contains 310,000 or so clones, roughly 89% of which appear only once. The CDR3 spans 15 residues. Germline V gene sequence: CDR1 LGHDT, CDR2 YNNKEL (reference sequence). V was clipped by 0 bases and J by 2 bases, with 8 bases between them. The receptor was isolated from a woman aged 18-29 years who had recovered from COVID-19. The sequencing sample was made of PBMCs or T cells enriched from blood (not recorded which). The chain joins TRBV3-1 (or the pseudogene TRBV3-2) to TRBJ1-3; D not resolved. Written as DNA, the CDR3 is TGTGCCAGCAGCCAAGAGTGGGAGACTGGAAACACCATATATTTT. Its translation: CASSQEWETGNTIYF.